This entry is about one T cell receptor beta chain. Its antigen is as yet unknown. Per germline, CDR1 MDHEN and CDR2 SYDVKM. This CDR3 has 14 amino acids. Trimming cost V 1 base and J 7 bases, with 13 bases left between them. The entry originates in a study of cytomegalovirus exposure and HLA in healthy donors. Study-wide results and caveats: Presence/absence analysis assumed near-uniform sequencing depth across donors. Per a prior analysis, the majority of TCR beta V segments were productive roughly 87% or roughly 30% of the time. For TCR beta chains, V- and J-gene trimming was later linked to a missense DCLRE1C variant.

In the PCR, 60 Vbeta and 13 Jbeta primers were used. The table came from immunoSEQ multiplex PCR; TCRdb's copy has only in-frame clones and leaves some out. This table lists 25,000 to 40,000 clones. This chain connects TRBV28 to TRBJ2-5; TRBD2 might be the D (6 bases). The sample was PBMCs. The sequence derives from a woman in her thirties or forties in good health and CMV-seropositive. The CDR3: CASSLSEGVGTQYF. CDR3 sequence (DNA): TGTGCCAGCAGTTTATCGGAGGGTGTGGGGACCCAGTACTTC.